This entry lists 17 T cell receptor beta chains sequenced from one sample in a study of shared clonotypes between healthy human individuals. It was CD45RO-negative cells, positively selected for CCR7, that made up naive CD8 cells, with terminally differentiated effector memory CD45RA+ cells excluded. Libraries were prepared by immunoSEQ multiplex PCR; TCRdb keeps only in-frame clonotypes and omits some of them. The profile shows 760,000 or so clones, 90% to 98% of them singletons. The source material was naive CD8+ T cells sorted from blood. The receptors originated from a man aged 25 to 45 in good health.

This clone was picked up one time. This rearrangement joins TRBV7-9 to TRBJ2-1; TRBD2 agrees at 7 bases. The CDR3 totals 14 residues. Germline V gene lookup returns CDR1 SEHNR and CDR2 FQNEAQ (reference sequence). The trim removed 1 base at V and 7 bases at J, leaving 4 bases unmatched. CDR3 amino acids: CASSLDVLANEQFF. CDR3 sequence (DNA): TGTGCCAGCAGCTTAGATGTACTAGCGAATGAGCAGTTCTTC.

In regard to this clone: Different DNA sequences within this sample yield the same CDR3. The CDR3 DNA is TGTGCCAGCAGTGCGGCGGGTAGCTCCTACAATGAGCAGTTCTTC. Translated: CASSAAGSSYNEQFF. V is TRBV7-9 and J is TRBJ2-1, with D possibly being TRBD2 (5 bases). V gave up 6 bases and J gave up 0 bases, with 12 bases separating them. The germline V gene has CDR1 SEHNR and CDR2 FQNEAQ (reference sequence). The CDR3 is 15 residues long.

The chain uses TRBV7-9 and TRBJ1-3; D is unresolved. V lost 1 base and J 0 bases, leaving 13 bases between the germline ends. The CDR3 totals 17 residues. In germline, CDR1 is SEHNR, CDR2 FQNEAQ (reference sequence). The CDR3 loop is CASSLVGGRVSGNTIYF. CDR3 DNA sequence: TGTGCCAGCAGCTTAGTTGGAGGGCGCGTCTCTGGAAACACCATATATTTT.

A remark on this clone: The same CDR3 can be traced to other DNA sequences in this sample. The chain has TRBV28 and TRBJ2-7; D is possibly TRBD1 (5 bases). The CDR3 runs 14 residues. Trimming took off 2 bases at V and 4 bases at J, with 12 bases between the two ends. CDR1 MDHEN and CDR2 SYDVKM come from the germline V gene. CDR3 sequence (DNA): TGTGCCAGCAGTTTAAGTGGCTCAGGGTACGAGCAGTACTTC. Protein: CASSLSGSGYEQYF.

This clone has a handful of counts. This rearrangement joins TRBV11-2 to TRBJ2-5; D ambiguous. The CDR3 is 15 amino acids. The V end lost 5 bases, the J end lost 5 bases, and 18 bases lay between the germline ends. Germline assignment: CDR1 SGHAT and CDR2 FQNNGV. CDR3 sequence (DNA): TGTGCCAGCAGCCCAGATTGGGCCCCGCGGGAGACCCAGTACTTC. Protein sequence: CASSPDWAPRETQYF.

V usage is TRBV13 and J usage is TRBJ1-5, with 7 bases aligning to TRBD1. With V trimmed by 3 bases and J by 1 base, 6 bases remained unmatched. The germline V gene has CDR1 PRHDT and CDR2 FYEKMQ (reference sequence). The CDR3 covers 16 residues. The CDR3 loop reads CASSFLGQISNQPQHF. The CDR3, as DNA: TGTGCCAGCAGCTTTCTGGGACAGATAAGCAATCAGCCCCAGCATTTT.

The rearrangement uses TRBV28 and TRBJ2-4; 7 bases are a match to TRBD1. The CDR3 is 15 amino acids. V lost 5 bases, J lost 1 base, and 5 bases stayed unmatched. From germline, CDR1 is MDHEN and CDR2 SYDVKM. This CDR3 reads CASSDDRVAKNIQYF. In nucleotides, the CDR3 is TGTGCCAGCAGTGATGACAGGGTCGCCAAAAACATTCAGTACTTC.

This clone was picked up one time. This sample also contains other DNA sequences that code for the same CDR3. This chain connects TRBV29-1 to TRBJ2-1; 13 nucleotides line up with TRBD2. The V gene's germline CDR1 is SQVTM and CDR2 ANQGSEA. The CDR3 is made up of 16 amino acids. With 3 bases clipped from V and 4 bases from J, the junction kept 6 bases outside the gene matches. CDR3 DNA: TGCAGCGTTGAGGGACTAGCGGGGCTACCGTACAATGAGCAGTTCTTC. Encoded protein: CSVEGLAGLPYNEQFF.

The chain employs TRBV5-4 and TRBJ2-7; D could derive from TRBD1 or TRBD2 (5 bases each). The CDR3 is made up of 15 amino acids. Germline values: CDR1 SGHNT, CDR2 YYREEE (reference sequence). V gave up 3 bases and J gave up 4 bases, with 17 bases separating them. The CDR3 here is CASSSNGGVRYEQYF. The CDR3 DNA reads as TGTGCCAGCAGCTCGAATGGGGGAGTACGATACGAGCAGTACTTC.

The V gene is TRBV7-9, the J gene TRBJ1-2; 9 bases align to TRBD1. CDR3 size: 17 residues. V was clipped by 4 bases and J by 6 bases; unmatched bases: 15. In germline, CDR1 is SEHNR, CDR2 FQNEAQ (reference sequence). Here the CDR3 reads CASSSLGQGYSKNGYTF. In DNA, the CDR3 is TGTGCCAGCAGCTCCCTAGGACAGGGGTACTCTAAGAATGGCTACACCTTC.

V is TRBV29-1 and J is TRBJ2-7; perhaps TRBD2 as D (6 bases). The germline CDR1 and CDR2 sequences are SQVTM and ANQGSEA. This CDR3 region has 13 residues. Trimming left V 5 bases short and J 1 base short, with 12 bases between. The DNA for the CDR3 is TGCAGCGTTATTAGCGGAAAGTCCTACGAGCAGTACTTC. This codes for CSVISGKSYEQYF.

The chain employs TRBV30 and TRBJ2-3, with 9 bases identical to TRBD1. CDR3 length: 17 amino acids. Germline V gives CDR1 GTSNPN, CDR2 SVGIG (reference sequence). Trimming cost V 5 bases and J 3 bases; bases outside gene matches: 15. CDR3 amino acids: CAWGASPGTGITDTQYF. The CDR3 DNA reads TGTGCCTGGGGGGCCTCCCCCGGGACAGGGATAACAGATACGCAGTATTTT. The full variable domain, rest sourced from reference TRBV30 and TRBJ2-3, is SQTIHQWPATLVQPVGSPLSLECTVEGTSNPNLYWYRQAAGRGLQLLFYSVGIGQISSEVPQNLSASRPQDRQFILSSKKLLLSDSGFYLCAWGASPGTGITDTQYFGPGTRLTVL.

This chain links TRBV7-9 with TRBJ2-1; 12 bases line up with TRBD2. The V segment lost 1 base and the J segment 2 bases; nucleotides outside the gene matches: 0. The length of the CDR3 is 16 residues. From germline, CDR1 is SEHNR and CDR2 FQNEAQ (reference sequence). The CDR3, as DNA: TGTGCCAGCAGCTTAGGGACTAGCGGGGCCTACAATGAGCAGTTCTTC. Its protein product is CASSLGTSGAYNEQFF.

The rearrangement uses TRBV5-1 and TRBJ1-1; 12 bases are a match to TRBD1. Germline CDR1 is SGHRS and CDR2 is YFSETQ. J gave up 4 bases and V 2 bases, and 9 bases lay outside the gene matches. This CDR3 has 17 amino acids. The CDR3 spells CASSLFGTGGEGTEAFF. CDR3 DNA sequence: TGCGCCAGCAGCTTATTCGGGACAGGGGGCGAAGGCACTGAAGCTTTCTTT.

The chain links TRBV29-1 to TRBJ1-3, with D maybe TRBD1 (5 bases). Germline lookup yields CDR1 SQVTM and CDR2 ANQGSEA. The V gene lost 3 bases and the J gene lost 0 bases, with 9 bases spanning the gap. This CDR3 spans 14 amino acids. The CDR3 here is CSVEGESSGNTIYF. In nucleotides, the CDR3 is TGCAGCGTTGAGGGGGAGAGCTCTGGAAACACCATATATTTT.

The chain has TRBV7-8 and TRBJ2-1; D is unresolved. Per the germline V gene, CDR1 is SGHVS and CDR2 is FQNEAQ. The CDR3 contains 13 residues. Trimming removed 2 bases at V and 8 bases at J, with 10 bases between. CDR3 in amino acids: CASSLRGDHEQFF. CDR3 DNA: TGTGCCAGCAGCTTACGAGGTGACCATGAGCAGTTCTTC.

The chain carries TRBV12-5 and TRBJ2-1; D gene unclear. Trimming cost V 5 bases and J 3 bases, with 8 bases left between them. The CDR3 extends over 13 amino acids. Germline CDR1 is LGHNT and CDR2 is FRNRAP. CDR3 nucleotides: TGTGCTAGTGGTCCCCCCGACTACAATGAGCAGTTCTTC. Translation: CASGPPDYNEQFF.